These 9 T cell receptor beta chains originate from one sample sequenced in a study of read filtering for tumor transcriptome and immune sequencing. From roughly 400 ng of RNA, a library with molecular barcoded alpha/delta and beta/gamma adaptors was made. TCRdb called the reads again in MiXCR, with one record for every CDR3 protein. The sample lists around 60,000 distinct CDR3 sequences; about a fifth were seen once. Sequencing input: a population of CD138-negative cells sorted from bone marrow. All receptors derive from a donor at least 40 years old with multiple myeloma.

Comments on this clonotype: Given the absence of the conserved phenylalanine or tryptophan at the CDR3 end, a read error is likely. The chain combines TRBV20-1 with TRBJ1-5, with D hard to call. CDR3 length: 13 residues. V gave up 0 bases and J gave up 3 bases, with 6 bases separating them. Germline V gene lookup returns CDR1 DFQATT and CDR2 SNEGSKA (reference sequence). This CDR3 is CSAREDPNQPQHV. CDR3 bases: TGCAGTGCTAGAGAGGACCCCAATCAGCCCCAGCATGTT.

The chain carries TRBV12-3 or TRBV12-4 and TRBJ1-5; possibly TRBD1 for D (5 bases). V lost 5 bases, J lost 2 bases, and 13 bases lay in between. The CDR3 consists of 15 residues. Here the CDR3 reads CASSPGTVGNQPQHF. CDR3 sequence (DNA): TGTGCCAGCAGTCCCGGGACGGTAGGCAATCAGCCCCAGCATTTT.

With regard to this clonotype: This may be a read error: a much more frequent sequence differs by one nucleotide. The chain has TRBV5-1 and TRBJ1-5; no clear D. Per germline, CDR1 SGHRS and CDR2 YFSETQ. CDR3 length: 15 residues. CDR3 DNA sequence: TGCGCCAGCAGCTCAGGAGGGTATAGCAGTCAGCCCCAGCATTTT. Amino acid sequence: CASSSGGYSSQPQHF.

This chain connects TRBV20-1 to TRBJ2-1; 9 bases match TRBD2. The J segment lost 9 bases and the V segment lost 6 bases, leaving 9 bases of the junction unmatched. The CDR3 sequence is 13 residues long. In germline, CDR1 is DFQATT, CDR2 SNEGSKA (reference sequence). This CDR3 is CSAPGLAGSEQFF. The CDR3 DNA sequence: TGCAGTGCCCCGGGACTAGCTGGGTCTGAGCAGTTCTTC.

Ten or more counts support this clonotype. The chain has TRBV20-1 and TRBJ2-1; D is ambiguous. The germline CDR1 and CDR2 sequences are DFQATT and SNEGSKA (reference sequence). Trimming took off 7 bases at V and 6 bases at J, with 10 bases between the two ends. The CDR3 totals 11 residues. This CDR3 is CSGSPANEQFF. The CDR3 DNA follows: TGCAGTGGTTCGCCAGCCAATGAGCAGTTCTTC.

In its sample, this clonotype was seen many times. The chain combines TRBV10-3 with TRBJ2-7, with 8 positions matching TRBD2. CDR3 length equals 14 residues. Germline loops: CDR1 ENHRY, CDR2 SYGVKD. The V segment lost 4 bases and the J segment 5 bases; nucleotides outside the gene matches: 7. Here the CDR3 DNA reads TGTGCCATCAGTGTAAGAGCGGGAGCTGACGAGCAGTACTTC. This encodes CAISVRAGADEQYF.

By frequency in the sample, this clonotype is medium-sized. The chain uses TRBV11-1 and TRBJ2-1; D unresolved. The germline gives CDR1 SGHAT, CDR2 FQDESV (reference sequence). V gave up 1 base and J gave up 6 bases, with 1 base separating them. There are 11 residues in the CDR3. CDR3 in amino acids: CASSLGNEQFF. The CDR3 nucleotides are TGTGCCAGCAGCTTAGGCAATGAGCAGTTCTTC.

This clonotype was counted between two and nine times. A much larger clone lies one base from this, so it may be a read error. The genes are TRBV14 and TRBJ1-2; D is ambiguous. Germline V gene data show CDR1 as SGHDN and CDR2 as FVKESK. The CDR3 is 12 amino acids. This CDR3 is CANSQAPYGYTF. In DNA form, the CDR3 reads TGTGCCAACAGCCAAGCTCCCTATGGCTACACCTTC. The full variable domain, rest sourced from reference TRBV14 and TRBJ1-2, is EAGVTQFPSHSVIEKGQTVTLRCDPISGHDNLYWYRRVMGKEIKFLLHFVKESKQDESGMPNNRFLAERTGGTYSTLKVQPAELEDSGVYFCANSQAPYGYTFGSGTRLTVV.

A word on this clonotype: This may be a read error: a much more frequent sequence differs by one nucleotide. The chain is built from TRBV6-1 and TRBJ1-3; a weak D match, TRBD1 (5 bases). Germline values: CDR1 MNHNS, CDR2 SASEGT. This CDR3 comprises 16 residues. The CDR3 spells CASNEGVGSSGNTIYF. The CDR3, as DNA: TGTGCCAGCAATGAAGGGGTGGGCAGCTCTGGAAACACCATATATTTT.